This T cell receptor (beta chain) was identified during a study of blood T cell repertoires in COVID-19 (dated by TCRdb to 2018 to 2021). Describing the broader study: Samples covering the acute and convalescent phases of COVID-19 were provided by collaborators in the United States, Italy and Spain. The material from the prospective study consisted of cDNA or gDNA derived from T cells, B-cell-depleted T cells, or PBMCs. Deeply sampled blood TCRbeta repertoires from subjects exposed to, actively infected with, or recovered from COVID-19 were included in the dataset. The repertoires were released in a freely available public database meant as a resource for research on the immune response to SARS-CoV-2. Samples were obtained from the ongoing ImmuneRACE study (first 160 participants) and from approximately 1,200 subjects provided by 6 global collaborators. The sample metadata nearly always contained a de-identified subject ID, COVID-19 status, age in years and sex. HLA class I and class II types, where available, came from metadata supplied by the sample provider rather than from assay-based typing. Broader findings and caveats from the paper: The amount of clinical and demographic metadata varied by source and participant and was provided uncurated.

At one collaborating source in Seattle, patients were enrolled during active infection and were followed longitudinally through the course of disease. The collaborating institutions used their own protocols to collect whole blood in K2EDTA tubes. Collaborator samples were shipped for TCRbeta analysis as frozen whole blood, isolated PBMCs, or DNA extracted from either sample type. TCRbeta CDR3 regions were amplified from genomic DNA using the immunoSEQ Assay, a bias-controlled multiplex PCR. In the authors' own workflow: The number of nucleated cells in each sample was estimated from the amplification of reference gene primers within the assay. To quantify the absolute abundance of each unique TCRbeta CDR3 rearrangement, sequence reads were collapsed and filtered. For each sample, productive Simpson clonality was calculated by taking the square root of Simpson's diversity index across productive rearrangements. TCRdb obtained this table from immuneACCESS and retained in-frame rearrangements with V and J assigned. These tables miss some clones; where compared with another copy, unresolved V genes account for less than half of the shortfall, and the remainder is unexplained. Clone size and V and J calls were adopted from that table, with D and trimming inferred from the DNA. The sample table contains around 180,000 clones; only one count was recorded for about four fifths of them. In total, the top ten clones hold 12% of the sample.

As concerns this clone: Its antigen remains undetermined. No much larger clonotype is one base removed from it; base qualities were not supplied.

From the cysteine up to the phenylalanine, the CDR3 has a length of 14 residues. The kept DNA is CDR3 alone, 42 bases in frame from the first base. From a lookup of the germline V gene (reference sequence), CDR1 and CDR2 are LGHDT and YNNKEL. The junction shows trimming of 5 bases on V and 4 bases on J, plus 14 bases between the germline ends. Sequenced sample: peripheral blood. This TCR came from a woman of 80 years or more with COVID-19, enrolled during active disease. This chain is built from TRBV3-1 (or the pseudogene TRBV3-2) and TRBJ2-5; TRBD2 is perhaps the D gene, given 5 matching bases. The CDR3 region reads CASSATTDSETQYF. The DNA is as follows: TGTGCCAGCAGCGCGACTACCGACTCAGAGACCCAGTACTTC.